These T cell receptor beta chains were read from a single sample in a study of T cell responses to AZD1222 COVID-19 vaccine. The table came from immunoSEQ multiplex PCR; TCRdb's copy has only in-frame clones and leaves some out. The table lists approximately 180,000 clones, approximately 90% of them singletons. Sequencing was performed on peripheral blood, taken 28 days after the second dose of the MenACWY control vaccine. These receptors came from an adult who received the MenACWY meningococcal vaccine as a control. CDR3s include the opening cysteine and the closing phenylalanine or tryptophan. D genes are given only for firm matches. Not every row has a clone size; where given, it reads once, few, many or a size class.

d_call j_call v_call clone_size cdr3_nt cdr3_aa
TRBD1 TRBJ1-3 TRBV15 - TGTGCCACCAGCAGAGGCGGGACAGGGCTTAGAGGAAACACCATATATTTT CATSRGGTGLRGNTIYF
- TRBJ1-2 TRBV30 - TGTGCCTCTGATGTAGCATACCACACCTTC CASDVAYHTF
- TRBJ2-2 TRBV10-1 - TGCGCCAGCAGTGAGGGAGGGACCGGGGAGCTGTTTTTT CASSEGGTGELFF
TRBD1 TRBJ2-2 TRBV9 - TGTGCCAGCAGCGCGACAGGGGGCGCGGAAAGCGGGGAGCTGTTTTTT CASSATGGAESGELFF
- TRBJ1-5 TRBV5-8 few TGTGCCAGCAGCTTAGCCGACAGGCCGCTTCAGCCCCAGCATTTT CASSLADRPLQPQHF
- TRBJ2-7 TRBV9 - TGTGCCAGCAGCGTAGCCGGGACGGTCTACGAGCAGTACTTC CASSVAGTVYEQYF
- TRBJ2-1 TRBV24-1 - TGTGCCACCAGTGATTTGAACAATGAGCAGTTCTTC CATSDLNNEQFF
- TRBJ2-5 TRBV18 once TGTGCCAGCTCACCTGTGCGAAGGGGGCAAGAGACCCAGTACTTC CASSPVRRGQETQYF
- TRBJ1-1 TRBV28 - TGTGCCAGCAGGGGACGGGGGAACACTGAAGCTTTCTTT CASRGRGNTEAFF
- TRBJ2-5 TRBV28 - TGTGCCAGCAGTTTATCGCAGTGGGCCGGAGAGACCCAGTACTTC CASSLSQWAGETQYF
- TRBJ2-7 TRBV24-1 - TGTGCCACCAGATCCACTAGAGGCGAGCAGTACTTC CATRSTRGEQYF
- TRBJ2-7 TRBV6-2/TRBV6-3 - TGTGCCAGCAGTTACGGGCAGACCAACTACGAGCAGTACTTC CASSYGQTNYEQYF
- TRBJ2-3 TRBV7-2 few TGTGCCAGCAGCTTAGACCCCGTGGGTACGCAGTATTTT CASSLDPVGTQYF
TRBD1 TRBJ1-2 TRBV6-5 once TGTGCCAGCAGTTTGGACAGGGGGCTTTATGGCTACACCTTC CASSLDRGLYGYTF
TRBD1 TRBJ2-1 TRBV24-1 - TGTGCCACCGGCGCGGACAGGGGTGGGGATGAGCAGTTCTTC CATGADRGGDEQFF
- TRBJ1-1 TRBV5-4 once TGTGCCAGCAGCTTGGACATGAACACTGAAGCTTTCTTT CASSLDMNTEAFF
- TRBJ2-2 TRBV19 - TGTGCCACCGCGAGATACCCCCCCACCGGGGAGCTGTTTTTT CATARYPPTGELFF
- TRBJ2-1 TRBV7-2 - TGTGCCAGCAGCCGCTTGATAGGTGAGCAGTTCTTC CASSRLIGEQFF
TRBD1 TRBJ1-2 TRBV28 - TGTGCCAGCAGGCTCACAGGGGACTATGGCTACACCTTC CASRLTGDYGYTF
- TRBJ1-5 TRBV18 - TGTGCCAGCTCACAAGTTCGGGCTAGCAATCAGCCCCAGCATTTT CASSQVRASNQPQHF
TRBD1 TRBJ2-2 TRBV28 - TGTGCCAGCATTTTGACAGGGGCCGCCACCGGGGAGCTGTTTTTT CASILTGAATGELFF
TRBD2 TRBJ2-1 TRBV29-1 - TGCAGCCACACGACTAGCGGGAACAATGAGCAGTTCTTC CSHTTSGNNEQFF